This TCR beta chain derives from a study of shared T cell receptors in the human thymus. The junction had 20 bases not matched to a gene; V was cut back by 3 bases and J by 0 bases. There are 21 residues in the CDR3. Germline V gives CDR1 MDHEN, CDR2 SYDVKM. Method: immunoSEQ multiplex PCR; TCRdb's copy keeps in-frame clones and lacks some. The sample contains approximately 400,000 clones, approximately 95% of which appear only once. The V and J genes are TRBV28 and TRBJ1-5; 7 nucleotides agree with TRBD1. Sequenced material: thymocytes. The clonotype comes from a human donor. The CDR3 region is CASSFMRGGTDRCYSNQPQHF. The CDR3 coding sequence is TGTGCCAGCAGTTTCATGAGGGGAGGGACAGACAGATGTTATAGCAATCAGCCCCAGCATTTT.